This T cell receptor beta chain was retrieved from a study of human T cells and chemical hapten exposure. Time point meaning: pre-sensitization, week 0. Treatment specified: therapeutic diphenylcyclopropenone sensitization with weekly scalp DPC. Sample donors consisted of patients with alopecia, aged 18 to 70 years, who were suitable for DPC. Unfractionated whole blood was the source of the extracted total RNA. Germline V gene lookup returns CDR1 SGHRS and CDR2 YFSETQ. CDR3 size: 13 residues. V was clipped by 4 bases and J by 1 base, with 8 bases between them. This clonotype was detected many times. What it binds is not known. TCRdb reprocessed the RACE reads via MiXCR and lists one record per CDR3 protein. The sample includes around 120,000 distinct CDR3 sequences, roughly 12% of them seen just once. Broader study findings: Compared to controls, expanded TCRs made significantly more large clusters of similar CDR3s.

The chain joins TRBV5-1 to TRBJ1-1; D perhaps matches TRBD1 (6 bases). The source was whole blood, collected in connection with sensitization to the hapten diphenylcyclopropenone (DPC). The source of this sequence is a woman aged 18-29 years with alopecia areata. Some clones in this sample may be carry-over from other donors' samples. The CDR3 region has the DNA TGCGCCAGCAGCCCACAGGGGAACACTGAAGCTTTCTTT. It specifies CASSPQGNTEAFF.